The rows below give T cell receptor beta chains drawn from one sample of a study of blood T cells in healthy people across ages. TCRdb redid the calling of the 5' RACE reads with MiXCR, one entry per CDR3 protein. The sample gives over 550,000 distinct CDR3 sequences, approximately 30% of which show up once; approximately 14% is in the top ten. The sequenced sample was blood. All receptors derive from a woman aged 80 or over in good health. Each CDR3 is given with its conserved first and last residue. A D gene is named only where the DNA matches it firmly. Size is stated for part of the rows, as once, few or many counts, or as a class when the clone is expanded.

D gene	CDR3 length	J gene	clone size	V gene	CDR3 protein	CDR3 DNA
.	15	TRBJ2-3	.	TRBV11-3	CASSARPLSTDTQYF	TGTGCCAGCAGCGCGCGACCGCTTAGCACAGATACGCAGTATTTT
.	13	TRBJ2-1	many	TRBV21-1	CASSGGQYNEQFF	TGTGCCAGCAGCGGAGGACAGTACAATGAGCAGTTCTTC
TRBD1	17	TRBJ2-7	.	TRBV6-2/TRBV6-3	CANSSIPGTGVMDEQYF	TGTGCCAACAGTTCGATTCCTGGGACAGGTGTAATGGATGAGCAGTACTTC
.	14	TRBJ2-3	many	TRBV5-1	CASNKGDNTDTQYF	TGCGCCAGCAACAAAGGGGATAACACAGATACGCAGTATTTT
.	14	TRBJ2-7	.	TRBV28	CASSLREHSYEQYF	TGTGCCAGCAGTTTGAGGGAACACTCCTACGAGCAGTACTTC
.	14	TRBJ1-2	many	TRBV9	CASSSGRVNLGYTF	TGTGCCAGCAGTTCTGGACGGGTGAATTTGGGCTACACCTTC
.	16	TRBJ2-2	.	TRBV14	CASSQRGGQDTGELFF	TGTGCCAGCAGCCAACGCGGGGGCCAGGACACCGGGGAGCTGTTTTTT
.	14	TRBJ2-4	.	TRBV7-9	CASSLVAAENIQYF	TGTGCCAGCAGCTTAGTAGCGGCGGAAAACATTCAGTACTTC
.	14	TRBJ2-2	.	TRBV5-1	CASSAGQSTGELFF	TGCGCCAGCAGCGCGGGACAGTCCACCGGGGAGCTGTTTTTT
TRBD1	16	TRBJ2-7	.	TRBV12-5	CASGLASGTGAYEQYF	TGTGCTAGTGGTTTGGCCTCCGGGACAGGGGCCTACGAGCAGTACTTC
.	14	TRBJ1-5	many	TRBV7-9	CASSSNSVGQPQHF	TGTGCCAGCAGCTCCAATTCGGTGGGTCAGCCCCAGCATTTT